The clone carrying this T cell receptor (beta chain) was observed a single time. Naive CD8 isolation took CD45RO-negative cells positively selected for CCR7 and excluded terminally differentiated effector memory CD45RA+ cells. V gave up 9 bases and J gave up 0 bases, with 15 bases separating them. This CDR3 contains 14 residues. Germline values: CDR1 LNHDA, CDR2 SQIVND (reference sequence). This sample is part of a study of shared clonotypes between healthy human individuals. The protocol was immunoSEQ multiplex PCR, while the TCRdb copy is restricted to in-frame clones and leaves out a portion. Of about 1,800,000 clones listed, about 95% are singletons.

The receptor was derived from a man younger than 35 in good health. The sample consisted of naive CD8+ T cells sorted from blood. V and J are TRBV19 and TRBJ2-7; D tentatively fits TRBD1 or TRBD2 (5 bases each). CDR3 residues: CASGAAVSSYEQYF. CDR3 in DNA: TGTGCCAGCGGGGCGGCGGTTAGCTCCTACGAGCAGTACTTC. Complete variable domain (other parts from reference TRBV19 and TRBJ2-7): DGGITQSPKYLFRKEGQNVTLSCEQNLNHDAMYWYRQDPGQGLRLIYYSQIVNDFQKGDIAEGYSVSREKKESFPLTVTSAQKNPTAFYLCASGAAVSSYEQYFGPGTRLTVT.